The present TCR beta chain was sequenced within a study of cytomegalovirus exposure and HLA in healthy donors. 60 Vbeta and 13 Jbeta primers were used in PCR. The repertoire was sequenced with immunoSEQ multiplex PCR; TCRdb's copy has only in-frame clones and lacks some. The table includes some 250,000 clones, roughly 82% detected once. This clone showed up just once. The CDR3 consists of 15 residues. The V end lost 3 bases, the J end lost 0 bases, and 9 bases lay between the germline ends. Germline CDR1 MNHEY, CDR2 SVGAGI. The chain has TRBV6-5 and TRBJ1-5; possibly TRBD1 for D (5 bases). Sequenced input: PBMCs. The receptor was isolated from a woman aged 40 to 50 in good health and CMV-seropositive. The DNA for the CDR3 is TGTGCCAGCAGTTATAGGGGTCTTAGCAATCAGCCCCAGCATTTT. It specifies CASSYRGLSNQPQHF.